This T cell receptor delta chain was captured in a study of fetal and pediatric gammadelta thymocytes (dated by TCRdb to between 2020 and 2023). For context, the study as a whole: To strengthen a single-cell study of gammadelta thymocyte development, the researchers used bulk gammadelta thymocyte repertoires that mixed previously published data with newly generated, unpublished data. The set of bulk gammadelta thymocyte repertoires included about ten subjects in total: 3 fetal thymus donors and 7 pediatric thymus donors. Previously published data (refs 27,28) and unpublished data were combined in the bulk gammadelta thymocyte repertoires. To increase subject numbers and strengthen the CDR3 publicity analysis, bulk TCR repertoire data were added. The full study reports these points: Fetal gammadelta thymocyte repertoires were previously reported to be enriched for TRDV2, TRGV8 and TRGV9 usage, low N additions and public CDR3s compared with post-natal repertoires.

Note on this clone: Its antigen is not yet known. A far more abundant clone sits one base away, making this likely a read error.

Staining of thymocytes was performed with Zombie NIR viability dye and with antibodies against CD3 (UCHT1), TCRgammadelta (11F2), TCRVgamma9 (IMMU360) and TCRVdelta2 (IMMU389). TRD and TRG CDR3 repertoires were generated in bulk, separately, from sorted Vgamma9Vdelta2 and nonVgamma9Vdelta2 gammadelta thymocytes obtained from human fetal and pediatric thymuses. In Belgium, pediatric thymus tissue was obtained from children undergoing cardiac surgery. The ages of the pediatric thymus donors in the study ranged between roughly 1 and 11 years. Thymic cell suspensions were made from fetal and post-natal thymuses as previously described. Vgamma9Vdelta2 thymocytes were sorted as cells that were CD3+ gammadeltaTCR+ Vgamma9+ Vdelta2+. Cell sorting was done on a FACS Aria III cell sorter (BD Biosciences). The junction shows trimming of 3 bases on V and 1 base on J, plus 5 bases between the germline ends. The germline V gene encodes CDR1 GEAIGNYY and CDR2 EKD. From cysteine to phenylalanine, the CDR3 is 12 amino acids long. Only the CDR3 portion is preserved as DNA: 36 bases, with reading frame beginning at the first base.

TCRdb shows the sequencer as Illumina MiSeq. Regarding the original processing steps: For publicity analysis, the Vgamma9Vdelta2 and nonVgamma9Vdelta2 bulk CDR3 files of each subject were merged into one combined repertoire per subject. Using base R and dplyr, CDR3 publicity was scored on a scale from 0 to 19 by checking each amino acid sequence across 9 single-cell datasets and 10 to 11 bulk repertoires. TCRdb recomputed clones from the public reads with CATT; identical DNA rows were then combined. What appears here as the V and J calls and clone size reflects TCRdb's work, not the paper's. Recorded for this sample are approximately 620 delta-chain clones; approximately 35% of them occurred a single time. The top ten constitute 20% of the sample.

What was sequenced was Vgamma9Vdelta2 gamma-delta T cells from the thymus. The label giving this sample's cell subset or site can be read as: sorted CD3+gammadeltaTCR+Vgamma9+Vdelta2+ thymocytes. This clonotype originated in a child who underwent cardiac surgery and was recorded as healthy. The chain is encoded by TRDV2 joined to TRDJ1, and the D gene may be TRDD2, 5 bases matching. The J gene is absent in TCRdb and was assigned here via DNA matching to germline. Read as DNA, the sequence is TGTGCCTGTGACCTTCCCACCGATAAACTCATCTTT. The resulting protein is CACDLPTDKLIF.